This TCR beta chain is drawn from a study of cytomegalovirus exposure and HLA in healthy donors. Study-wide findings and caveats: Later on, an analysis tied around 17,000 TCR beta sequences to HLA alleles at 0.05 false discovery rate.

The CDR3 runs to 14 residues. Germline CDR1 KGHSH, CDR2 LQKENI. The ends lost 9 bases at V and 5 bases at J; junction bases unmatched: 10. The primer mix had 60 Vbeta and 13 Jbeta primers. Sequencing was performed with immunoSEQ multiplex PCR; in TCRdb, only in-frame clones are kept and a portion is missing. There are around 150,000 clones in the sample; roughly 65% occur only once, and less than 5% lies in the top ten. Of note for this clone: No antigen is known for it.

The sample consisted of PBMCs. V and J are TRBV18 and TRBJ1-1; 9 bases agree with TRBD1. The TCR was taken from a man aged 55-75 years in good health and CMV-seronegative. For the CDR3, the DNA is TGTGCCAGTGTCCGGGACAGGGAGGATACTGAAGCTTTCTTT. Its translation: CASVRDREDTEAFF.